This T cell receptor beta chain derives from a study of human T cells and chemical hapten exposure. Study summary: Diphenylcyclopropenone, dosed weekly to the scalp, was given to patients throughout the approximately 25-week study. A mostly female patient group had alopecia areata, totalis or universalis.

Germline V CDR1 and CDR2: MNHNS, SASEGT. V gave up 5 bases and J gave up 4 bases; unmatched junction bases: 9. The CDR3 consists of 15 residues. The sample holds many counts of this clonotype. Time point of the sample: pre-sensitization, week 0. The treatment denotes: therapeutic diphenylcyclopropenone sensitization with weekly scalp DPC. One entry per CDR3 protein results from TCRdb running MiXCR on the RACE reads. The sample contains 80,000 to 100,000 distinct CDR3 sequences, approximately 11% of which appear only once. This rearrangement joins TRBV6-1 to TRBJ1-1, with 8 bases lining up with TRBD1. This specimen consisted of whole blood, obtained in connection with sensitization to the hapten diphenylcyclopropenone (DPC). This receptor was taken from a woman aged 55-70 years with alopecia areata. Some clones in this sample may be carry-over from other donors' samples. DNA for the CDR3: TGTGCCAGCAGTTCCCAGGGGACAGGAGGCACTGAAGCTTTCTTT. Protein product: CASSSQGTGGTEAFF.